This T cell receptor (beta chain) was retrieved from a study of post-analysis software for immune sequencing data. This CDR3 has 19 amino acids. The junction had 20 bases not matched to a gene; V was cut back by 5 bases and J by 2 bases. Regarding this clonotype: Its antigen is not known.

Each TCR beta cDNA library carried unique molecular identifiers. In TCRdb, the PCR reads were re-called with MiXCR into one record per CDR3 protein. The table includes some 890,000 distinct CDR3 sequences, under 70% detected once. The study's findings and limits: In patients, TRBV5-6, TRBV5-1 and TRBV20-1 belonged to roughly five TRBV segments found more frequently than in controls. When the samples were clustered directly with F measure, those that had been prepared in the same batch showed strong co-clustering. Normalized Chao1 diversity was significantly lower in multiple sclerosis patients than in controls.

The sample was blood. The J gene is TRBJ2-7, the V gene TRBV12-3 or TRBV12-4; TRBD1 matches 8 bases. This receptor was obtained from a girl aged 10 to 17 with multiple sclerosis. This CDR3 reads CASSTRQPVGTGDPYEQYF. The CDR3 DNA sequence: TGTGCCAGCAGTACCCGACAACCCGTTGGGACAGGCGACCCCTACGAGCAGTACTTC.